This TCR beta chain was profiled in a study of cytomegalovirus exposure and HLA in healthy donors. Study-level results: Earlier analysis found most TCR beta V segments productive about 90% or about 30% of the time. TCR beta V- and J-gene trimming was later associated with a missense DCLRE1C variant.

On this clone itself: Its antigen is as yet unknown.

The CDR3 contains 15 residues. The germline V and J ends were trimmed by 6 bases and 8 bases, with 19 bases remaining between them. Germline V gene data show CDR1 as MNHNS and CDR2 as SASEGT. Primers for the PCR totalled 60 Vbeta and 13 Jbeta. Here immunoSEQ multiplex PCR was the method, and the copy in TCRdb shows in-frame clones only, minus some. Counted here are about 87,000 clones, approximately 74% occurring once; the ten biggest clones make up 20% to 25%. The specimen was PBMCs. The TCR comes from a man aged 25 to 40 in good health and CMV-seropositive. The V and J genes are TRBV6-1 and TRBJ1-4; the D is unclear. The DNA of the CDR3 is TGTGCCAGCAGCCCCCGTGAGCAGGAGGCGGAAAAACTGTTTTTT. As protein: CASSPREQEAEKLFF.